This T cell receptor beta chain was profiled in a study of T cells after yellow fever vaccination (dated by TCRdb to between 2018 and 2020). General notes on the study: The SMART-Seq v4 Ultra Low Input RNA kit was used to prepare libraries from fractions with low cell numbers. Blood was drawn at multiple timepoints before and after primary and secondary immunization, with bulk PBMC replicates and cell subsets isolated. Bulk TCR alpha and beta repertoires were sequenced longitudinally to track T-cell clones before and after primary and booster YFV17D yellow fever vaccination. Two healthy male donors made up the cohort, one aged 18 to 29 years and the other aged 30 to 40 years. The study at large found these results: Because abundant contaminating clonotypes from the bulk population could be contained in FACS-sorted repertoires, computational filtering was required. Compared with the primary T-cell response, the secondary T-cell response was weaker but faster, peaking on day 5 rather than day 15. Only a couple of donors were included in the study, so the extent to which the findings can be generalized is limited. A small fraction of clonotypes appeared in both the CD4 and CD8 compartments, likely as a result of convergent recombination. After the booster, most clones that had expanded after primary vaccination were detected again (about 97% of CD4 and around nine tenths of CD8), suggesting broad maintenance of memory.

This clonotype has just a few counts. No cognate antigen has been identified for it. It has no much larger one-base neighbor in the sample; base qualities were not kept. Synthesis of TCR cDNA relied on 5'RACE template switching, a step that introduced a universal primer site along with unique molecular identifiers. cDNA synthesis was primed from both the TCR alpha and TCR beta constant segments. Library amplification involved two PCR steps, and the second step added sample barcodes and sequencing adapters. Sequencing of libraries was performed on Illumina HiSeq 2500 (2x100 bp) or NovaSeq (2x150 bp). Processing in the source paper ran as follows. Reads were demultiplexed and collapsed into UMI consensus sequences with MIGEC, and V(D)J alignment was performed with MiXCR. Vaccine-responding clonotypes were defined with edgeR using replicate PBMC samples, requiring FDR below 0.01 and a log2 fold change above 5 up to day 15. Each bulk clonotype received a CD4 or CD8 identity based on whether the sequenced CD4 or CD8 repertoire contained that clonotype at higher abundance. Clones were called with MiXCR by TCRdb after fastp trimmed the public reads at Q25, and only in-frame beta chains were retained. Each entry merges the rows of one CDR3 protein and shows their most common DNA and genes. The authors' filters were not applied to this entry. A total of just under 600,000 distinct CDR3 sequences appear in this sample, around an eighth of them only once. In total, the top ten clones hold about 14% of the sample.

Taken with the paper, the label for treatment or condition translates to: live attenuated yellow fever vaccine strain. At each blood-draw timepoint, two biological replicates of bulk PBMCs were collected. PBMCs were isolated from peripheral blood using a standard Ficoll-Paque protocol. TriZol was used to extract RNA from bulk PBMCs, from CD4 and CD8 fractions, and from dextramer-positive and dextramer-negative fractions. According to the germline V gene (reference sequence), CDR1 reads MNHNY and CDR2 reads SVGAGI. The CDR3 numbers 12 residues from cysteine through phenylalanine. Just the 36-base CDR3 DNA is kept, in frame starting at base 1. Trimming removed 6 bases from V and 13 bases from J, leaving 13 bases between the germline ends.

This receptor was identified in a man aged 25-45 years who received the YFV17D yellow fever vaccine. The sample here was PBMCs, taken on the day of the yellow fever booster vaccination. The chain was built from TRBV6-6 and TRBJ2-6, with a tentative D gene TRBD1 over 6 matching bases. The sequence in DNA is TGTGCCAGCAGCACCACGAGGGGGGTCCTGACTTTC. It translates as CASSTTRGVLTF.